This note documents a single T cell receptor (beta chain) sequence. Its antigen is not identified. Germline V gives CDR1 SGHRS, CDR2 YFSETQ. The CDR3 has 17 amino acids. V dropped 4 bases and J dropped 0; count of bases not matched to a gene: 9. Time point noted: after neoadjuvant nivolumab, at surgical resection. Method: immunoSEQ multiplex PCR; TCRdb's copy keeps in-frame clones and lacks some. The sample holds around 13,000 clones; roughly 73% are singletons and the top ten take 2.8%. The data belong to a study of neoadjuvant anti-PD-1 for oral cavity cancer. Study conclusions and caveats: Pretreatment Treg/Th17 ratio correlated inversely with post-treatment tumor clonality.

This specimen consisted of PBMCs, obtained after nivolumab (anti-PD-1) treatment. The TCR sequence derives from a person aged 35-79 years with oral cavity squamous cell carcinoma. This sequence joins TRBV5-1 and TRBJ2-1; 8 bases agree with TRBD2. CDR3 DNA: TGCGCCAGCAGCACGGACCGACTAGCGTACTCCTACAATGAGCAGTTCTTC. It codes for CASSTDRLAYSYNEQFF.